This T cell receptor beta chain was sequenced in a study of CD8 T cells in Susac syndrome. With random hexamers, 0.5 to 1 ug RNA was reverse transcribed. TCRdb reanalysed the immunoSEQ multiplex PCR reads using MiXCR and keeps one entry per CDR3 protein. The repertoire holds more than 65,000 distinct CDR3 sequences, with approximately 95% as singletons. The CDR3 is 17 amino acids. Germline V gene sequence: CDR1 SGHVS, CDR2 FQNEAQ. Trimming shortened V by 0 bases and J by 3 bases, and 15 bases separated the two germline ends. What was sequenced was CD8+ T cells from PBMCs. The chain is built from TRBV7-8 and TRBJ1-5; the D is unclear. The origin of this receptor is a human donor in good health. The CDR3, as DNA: TGTGCCAGCAGCTTAGCGCCTGGGCAGGTGGACAATCAGCCCCAGCATTTT. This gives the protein CASSLAPGQVDNQPQHF.